The T cell receptor beta chain under discussion was sequenced for a study of cytomegalovirus exposure and HLA in healthy donors. Overall study: Drawn from HLA-typed donors, 65 million to 100 million unique TCRs were held in an early data release. Study-level results: When analyzed later, a missense DCLRE1C variant was found to be linked to TCR beta V- and J-gene trimming. The listing of 160 or so TCR beta chains classed them as cytomegalovirus-associated.

The V gene's germline CDR1 is SGHNT and CDR2 YYREEE (reference sequence). Trimming pared 0 bases from V and 2 bases from J, leaving 9 bases between. This CDR3 has 16 amino acids. The PCR contained 60 Vbeta and 13 Jbeta primers. Using immunoSEQ multiplex PCR, the repertoire was profiled, and TCRdb retains in-frame clones only, with some absent. The repertoire holds about 76,000 clones, with 70% to 80% as singletons. As concerns this clone: Its antigen is as yet unknown.

The source material was PBMCs. The chain employs TRBV5-4 and TRBJ2-6; a possible D gene is TRBD2 (6 bases). The sequence came from a man in his thirties or forties in good health and CMV-seronegative. DNA of the CDR3: TGTGCCAGCAGCTTGGCCACGGGGGCTGGGGCCAACGTCCTGACTTTC. Its translation is CASSLATGAGANVLTF.